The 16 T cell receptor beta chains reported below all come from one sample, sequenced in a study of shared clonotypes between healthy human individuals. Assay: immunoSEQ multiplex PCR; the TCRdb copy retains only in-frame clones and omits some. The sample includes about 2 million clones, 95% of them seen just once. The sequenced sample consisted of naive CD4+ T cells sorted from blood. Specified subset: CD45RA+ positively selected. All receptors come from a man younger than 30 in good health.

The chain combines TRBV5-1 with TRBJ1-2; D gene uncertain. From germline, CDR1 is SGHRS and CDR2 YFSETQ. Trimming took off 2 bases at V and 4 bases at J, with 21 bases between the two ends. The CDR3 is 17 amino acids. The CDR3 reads CASSLRATTAPIYGYTF. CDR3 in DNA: TGCGCCAGCAGCTTACGGGCCACCACCGCCCCGATCTATGGCTACACCTTC.

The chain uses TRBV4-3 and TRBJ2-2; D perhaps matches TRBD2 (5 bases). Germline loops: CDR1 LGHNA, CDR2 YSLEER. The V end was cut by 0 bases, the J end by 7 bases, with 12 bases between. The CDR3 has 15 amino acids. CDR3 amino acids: CASSQDGTGYGELFF. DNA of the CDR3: TGCGCCAGCAGCCAAGACGGCACGGGGTACGGGGAGCTGTTTTTT.

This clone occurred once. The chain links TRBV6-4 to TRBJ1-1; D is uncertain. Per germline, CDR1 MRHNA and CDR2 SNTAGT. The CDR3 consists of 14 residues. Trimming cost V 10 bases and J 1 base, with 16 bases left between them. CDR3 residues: CAIPKEEKNTEAFF. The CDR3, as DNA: TGTGCCATCCCTAAGGAGGAAAAGAACACTGAAGCTTTCTTT.

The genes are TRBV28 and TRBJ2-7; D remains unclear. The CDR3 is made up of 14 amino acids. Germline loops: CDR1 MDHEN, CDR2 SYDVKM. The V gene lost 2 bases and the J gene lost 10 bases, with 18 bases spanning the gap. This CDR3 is CASSLPAPGVLQYF. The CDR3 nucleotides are TGTGCCAGCAGTTTACCCGCACCAGGTGTTTTACAGTACTTC. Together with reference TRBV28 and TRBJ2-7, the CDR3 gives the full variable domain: DVKVTQSSRYLVKRTGEKVFLECVQDMDHENMFWYRQDPGLGLRLIYFSYDVKMKEKGDIPEGYSVSREKKERFSLILESASTNQTSMYLCASSLPAPGVLQYFGPGTRLTVT.

CDR3 loop: CASSKTGLNTGELFF. DNA of the CDR3: TGTGCCAGCAGCAAGACAGGCCTGAACACCGGGGAGCTGTTTTTT. The V gene is TRBV11-2, the J gene TRBJ2-2, with TRBD1 as a possible D gene (6 bases). The CDR3 is 15 amino acids. Trimming stripped 5 bases from V and 1 base from J, with 11 bases between. Germline V gene sequence: CDR1 SGHAT, CDR2 FQNNGV.

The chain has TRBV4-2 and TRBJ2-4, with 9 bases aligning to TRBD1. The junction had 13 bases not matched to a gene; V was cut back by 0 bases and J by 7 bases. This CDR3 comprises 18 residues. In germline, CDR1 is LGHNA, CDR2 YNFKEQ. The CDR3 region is CASSQDLPTRTGVNIQYF. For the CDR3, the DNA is TGTGCCAGCAGCCAAGATCTGCCAACTAGGACAGGGGTTAACATTCAGTACTTC.

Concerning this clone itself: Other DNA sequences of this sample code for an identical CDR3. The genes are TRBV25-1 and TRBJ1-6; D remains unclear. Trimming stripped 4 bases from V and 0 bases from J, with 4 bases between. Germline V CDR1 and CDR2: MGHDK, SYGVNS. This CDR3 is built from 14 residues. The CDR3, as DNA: TGTGCCAGCAGTGGGAGCTCCTATAATTCACCCCTCCACTTT. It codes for CASSGSSYNSPLHF.

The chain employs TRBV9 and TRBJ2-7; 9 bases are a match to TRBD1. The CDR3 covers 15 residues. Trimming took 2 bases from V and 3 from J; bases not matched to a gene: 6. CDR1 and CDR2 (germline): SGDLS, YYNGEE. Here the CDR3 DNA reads TGTGCCAGCAGCGTCGGGACAGGGTTTAACTACGAGCAGTACTTC. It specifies CASSVGTGFNYEQYF.

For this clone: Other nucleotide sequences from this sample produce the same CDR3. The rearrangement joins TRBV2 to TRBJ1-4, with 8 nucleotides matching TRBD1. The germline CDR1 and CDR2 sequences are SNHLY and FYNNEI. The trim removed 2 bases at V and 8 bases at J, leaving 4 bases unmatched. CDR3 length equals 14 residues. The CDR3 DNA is TGTGCCAGCAGTGAACAGGGGGCGGGCGAAAAACTGTTTTTT. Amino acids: CASSEQGAGEKLFF.

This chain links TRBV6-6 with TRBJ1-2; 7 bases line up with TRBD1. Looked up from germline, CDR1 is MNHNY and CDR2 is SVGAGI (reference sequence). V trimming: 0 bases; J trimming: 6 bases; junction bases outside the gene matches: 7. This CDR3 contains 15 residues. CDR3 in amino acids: CASSYSDRPMDGYTF. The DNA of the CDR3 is TGTGCCAGCAGTTACTCGGACAGGCCGATGGATGGCTACACCTTC.

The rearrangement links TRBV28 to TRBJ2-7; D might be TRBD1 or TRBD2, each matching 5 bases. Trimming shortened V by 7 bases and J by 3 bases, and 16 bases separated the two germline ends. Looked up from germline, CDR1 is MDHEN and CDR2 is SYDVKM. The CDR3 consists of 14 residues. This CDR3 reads CASKQGTKGYEQYF. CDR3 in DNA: TGTGCCAGCAAACAAGGGACCAAAGGCTACGAGCAGTACTTC.

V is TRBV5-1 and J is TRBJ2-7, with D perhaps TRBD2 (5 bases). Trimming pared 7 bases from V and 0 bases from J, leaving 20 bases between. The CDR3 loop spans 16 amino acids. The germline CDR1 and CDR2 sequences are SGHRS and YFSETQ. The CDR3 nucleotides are TGCGCCAGCGCGGGCGGCCCCGGTGTAGGCTCCTACGAGCAGTACTTC. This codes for CASAGGPGVGSYEQYF.

The CDR3 nucleotides are TGCGCCAGCAGCCAATCCGGGACAGGGGCTCCTAATGAAAAACTGTTTTTT. Translating it yields CASSQSGTGAPNEKLFF. The chain is built from TRBV4-1 and TRBJ1-4; 10 bases agree with TRBD1. CDR1 and CDR2 from the germline V gene are MGHRA and YSYEKL. V shed 2 bases and J 3 bases; nucleotides not matched to a gene: 6. This CDR3 comprises 17 residues.

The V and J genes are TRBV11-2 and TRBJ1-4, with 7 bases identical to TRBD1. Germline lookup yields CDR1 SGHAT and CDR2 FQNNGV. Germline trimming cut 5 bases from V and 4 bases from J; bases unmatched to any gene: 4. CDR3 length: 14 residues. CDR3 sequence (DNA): TGTGCCAGCAGCCGGGGACAGAATAATGAAAAACTGTTTTTT. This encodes CASSRGQNNEKLFF.

The CDR3 loop is CASSSRENEQFF. In nucleotides, the CDR3 is TGCGCCAGCAGCTCCCGCGAAAATGAGCAGTTCTTC. This chain joins TRBV5-1 and TRBJ2-1; D call uncertain. Germline values: CDR1 SGHRS, CDR2 YFSETQ. This CDR3 is built from 12 residues. V lost 3 bases, J lost 7 bases, and 8 bases lay in between.

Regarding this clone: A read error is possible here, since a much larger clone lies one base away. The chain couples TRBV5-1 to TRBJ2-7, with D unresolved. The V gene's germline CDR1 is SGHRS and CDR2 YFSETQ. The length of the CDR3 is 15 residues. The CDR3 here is CANSPHGLQEDEQYF. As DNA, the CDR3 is TGCGCCAACAGCCCCCACGGCCTTCAAGAGGACGAGCAGTACTTC.